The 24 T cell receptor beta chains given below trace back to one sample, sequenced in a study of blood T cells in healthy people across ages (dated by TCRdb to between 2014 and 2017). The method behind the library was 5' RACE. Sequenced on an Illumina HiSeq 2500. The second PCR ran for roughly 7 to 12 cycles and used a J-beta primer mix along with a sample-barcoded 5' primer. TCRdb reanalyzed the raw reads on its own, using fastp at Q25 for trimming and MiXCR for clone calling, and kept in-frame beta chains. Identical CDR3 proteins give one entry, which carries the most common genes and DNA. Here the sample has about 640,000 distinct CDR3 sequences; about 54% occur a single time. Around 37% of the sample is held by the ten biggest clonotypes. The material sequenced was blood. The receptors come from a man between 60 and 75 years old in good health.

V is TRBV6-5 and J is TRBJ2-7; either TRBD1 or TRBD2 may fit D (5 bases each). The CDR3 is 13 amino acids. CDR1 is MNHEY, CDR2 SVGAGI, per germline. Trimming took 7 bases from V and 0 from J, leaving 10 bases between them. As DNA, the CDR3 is TGTGCCAGCACGCGAGGGGTCTCCTACGAGCAGTACTTC. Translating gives CASTRGVSYEQYF.

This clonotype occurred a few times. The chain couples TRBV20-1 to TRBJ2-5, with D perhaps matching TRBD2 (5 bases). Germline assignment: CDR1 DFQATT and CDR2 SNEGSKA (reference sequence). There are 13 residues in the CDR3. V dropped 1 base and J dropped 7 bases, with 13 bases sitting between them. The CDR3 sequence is CSARGTQKGTQYF. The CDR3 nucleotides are TGCAGTGCTAGAGGGACTCAAAAGGGGACCCAGTACTTC.

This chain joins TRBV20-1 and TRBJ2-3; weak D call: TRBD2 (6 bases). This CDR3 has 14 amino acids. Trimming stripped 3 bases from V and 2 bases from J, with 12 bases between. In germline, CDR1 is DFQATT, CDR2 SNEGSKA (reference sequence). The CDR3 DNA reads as TGCAGTGCTAGGATGGCGGGGAACACAGATACGCAGTATTTT. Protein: CSARMAGNTDTQYF.

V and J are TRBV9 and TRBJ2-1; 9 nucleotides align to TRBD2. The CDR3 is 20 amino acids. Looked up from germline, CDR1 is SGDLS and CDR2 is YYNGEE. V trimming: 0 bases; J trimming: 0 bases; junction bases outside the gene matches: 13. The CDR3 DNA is TGTGCCAGCAGCGTAGATAGGACTAGCGATTTTGAAAGCTCCTACAATGAGCAGTTCTTC. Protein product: CASSVDRTSDFESSYNEQFF.

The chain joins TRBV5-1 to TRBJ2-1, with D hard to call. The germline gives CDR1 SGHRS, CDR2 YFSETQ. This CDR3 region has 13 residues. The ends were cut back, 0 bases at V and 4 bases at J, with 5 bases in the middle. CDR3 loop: CASSLVFYNEQFF. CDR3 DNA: TGCGCCAGCAGCTTGGTGTTTTACAATGAGCAGTTCTTC.

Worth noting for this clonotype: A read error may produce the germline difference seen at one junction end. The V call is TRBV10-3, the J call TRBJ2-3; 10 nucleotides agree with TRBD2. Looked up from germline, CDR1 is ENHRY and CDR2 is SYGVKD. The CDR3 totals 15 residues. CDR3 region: CAISGSLAGADTRYF. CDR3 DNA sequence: TGTGCCATCAGTGGCAGCCTAGCGGGGGCGGATACGCGGTATTTT.

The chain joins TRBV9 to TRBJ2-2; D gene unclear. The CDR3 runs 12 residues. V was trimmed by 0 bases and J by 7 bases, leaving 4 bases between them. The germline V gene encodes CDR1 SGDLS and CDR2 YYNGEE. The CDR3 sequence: CASSVADGELFF. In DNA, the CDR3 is TGTGCCAGCAGCGTAGCGGACGGGGAGCTGTTTTTT.

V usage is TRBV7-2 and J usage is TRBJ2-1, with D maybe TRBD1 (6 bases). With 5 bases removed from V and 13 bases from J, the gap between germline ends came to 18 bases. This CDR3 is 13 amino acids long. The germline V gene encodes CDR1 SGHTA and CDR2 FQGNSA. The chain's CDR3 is CASSRGIGRGQFF. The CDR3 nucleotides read TGTGCCAGCAGCCGAGGAATAGGCAGGGGACAGTTCTTC.

CDR3 in amino acids: CASSQNSEDSPLHF. The CDR3 DNA is TGTGCCAGCAGCCAAAACTCCGAGGATTCACCCCTCCACTTT. V is TRBV3-1 and J is TRBJ1-6; D ambiguous. There are 14 residues in the CDR3. Germline V CDR1 and CDR2: LGHDT, YNNKEL (reference sequence). V lost 2 bases and J 8 bases, leaving 10 bases between the germline ends.

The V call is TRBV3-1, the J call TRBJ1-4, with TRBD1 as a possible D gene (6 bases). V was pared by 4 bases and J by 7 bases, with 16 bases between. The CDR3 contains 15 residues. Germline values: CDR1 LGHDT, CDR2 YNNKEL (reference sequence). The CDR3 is CASSPLAGVGEKLFF. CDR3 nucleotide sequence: TGTGCCAGCAGCCCCCTTGCAGGGGTGGGTGAAAAACTGTTTTTT.

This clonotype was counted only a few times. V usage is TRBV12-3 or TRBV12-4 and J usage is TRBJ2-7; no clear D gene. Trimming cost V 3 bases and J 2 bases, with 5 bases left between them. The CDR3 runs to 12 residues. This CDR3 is CASSFRPYEQYF. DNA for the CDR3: TGTGCCAGCAGTTTCCGTCCCTACGAGCAGTACTTC.

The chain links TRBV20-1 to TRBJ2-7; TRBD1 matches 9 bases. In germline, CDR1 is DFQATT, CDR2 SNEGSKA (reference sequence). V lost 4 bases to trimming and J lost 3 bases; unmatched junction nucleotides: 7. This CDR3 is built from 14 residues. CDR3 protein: CSATRDRAYYEQYF. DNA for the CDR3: TGCAGTGCTACCCGGGACAGGGCATACTACGAGCAGTACTTC.

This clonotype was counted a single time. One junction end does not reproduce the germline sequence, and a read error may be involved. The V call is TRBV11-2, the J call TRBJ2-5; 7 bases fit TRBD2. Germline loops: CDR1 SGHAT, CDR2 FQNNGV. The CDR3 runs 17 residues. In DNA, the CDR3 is TGTGCCAGCAGTTTAGATCTCCCCGGGAGGACCCAAGAGACCCAGTACTTC. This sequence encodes CASSLDLPGRTQETQYF. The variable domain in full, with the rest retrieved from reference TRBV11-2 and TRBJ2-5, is EAGVAQSPRYKIIEKRQSVAFWCNPISGHATLYWYQQILGQGPKLLIQFQNNGVVDDSQLPKDRFSAERLKGVDSTLKIQPAKLEDSAVYLCASSLDLPGRTQETQYFGPGTRLLVL.

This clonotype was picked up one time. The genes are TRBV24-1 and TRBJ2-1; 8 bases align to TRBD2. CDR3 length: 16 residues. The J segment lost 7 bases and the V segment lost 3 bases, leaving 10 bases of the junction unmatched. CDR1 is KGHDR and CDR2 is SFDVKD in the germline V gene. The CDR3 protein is CATSDARGALGNEQFF. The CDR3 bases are TGTGCCACCAGTGATGCGCGGGGGGCCCTTGGGAATGAGCAGTTCTTC.

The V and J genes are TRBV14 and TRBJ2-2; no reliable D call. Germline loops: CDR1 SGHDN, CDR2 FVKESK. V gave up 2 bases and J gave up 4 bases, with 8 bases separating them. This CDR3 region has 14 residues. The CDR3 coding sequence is TGTGCCAGCAGCCAATGGGGAAGCACCGGGGAGCTGTTTTTT. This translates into CASSQWGSTGELFF. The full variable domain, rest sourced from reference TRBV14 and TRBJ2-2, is EAGVTQFPSHSVIEKGQTVTLRCDPISGHDNLYWYRRVMGKEIKFLLHFVKESKQDESGMPNNRFLAERTGGTYSTLKVQPAELEDSGVYFCASSQWGSTGELFFGEGSRLTVL.

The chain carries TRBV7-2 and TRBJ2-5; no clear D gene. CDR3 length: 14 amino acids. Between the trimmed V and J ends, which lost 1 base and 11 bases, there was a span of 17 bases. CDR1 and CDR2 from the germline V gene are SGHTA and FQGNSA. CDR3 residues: CASSLVYSQDEQYF. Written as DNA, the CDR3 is TGTGCCAGCAGCTTAGTGTATTCTCAAGATGAGCAGTACTTC.

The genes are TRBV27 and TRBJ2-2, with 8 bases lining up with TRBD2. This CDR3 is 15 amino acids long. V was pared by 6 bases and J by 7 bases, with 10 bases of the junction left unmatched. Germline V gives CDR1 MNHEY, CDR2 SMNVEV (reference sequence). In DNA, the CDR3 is TGTGCCAGCAGGGGCCCCCGGGGGGGCAACGGGGAGCTGTTTTTT. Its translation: CASRGPRGGNGELFF.

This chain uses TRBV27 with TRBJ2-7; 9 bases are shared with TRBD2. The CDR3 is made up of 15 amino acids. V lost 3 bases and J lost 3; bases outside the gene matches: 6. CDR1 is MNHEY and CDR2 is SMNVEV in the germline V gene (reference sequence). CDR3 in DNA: TGTGCCAGCAGTTTCGCGGCGGGGGGGAACTACGAGCAGTACTTC. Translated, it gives CASSFAAGGNYEQYF.

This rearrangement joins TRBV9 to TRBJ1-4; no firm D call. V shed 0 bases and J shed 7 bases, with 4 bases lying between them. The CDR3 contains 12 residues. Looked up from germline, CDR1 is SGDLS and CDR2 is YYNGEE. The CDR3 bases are TGTGCCAGCAGCGTAGAAGGTGAAAAACTGTTTTTT. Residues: CASSVEGEKLFF.

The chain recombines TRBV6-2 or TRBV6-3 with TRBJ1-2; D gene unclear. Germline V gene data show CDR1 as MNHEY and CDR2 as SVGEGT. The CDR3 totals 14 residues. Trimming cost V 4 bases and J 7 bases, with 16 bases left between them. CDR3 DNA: TGTGCCAGCAGTTTCTACACCGAAGCGGGTGGCTACACCTTC. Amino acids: CASSFYTEAGGYTF.

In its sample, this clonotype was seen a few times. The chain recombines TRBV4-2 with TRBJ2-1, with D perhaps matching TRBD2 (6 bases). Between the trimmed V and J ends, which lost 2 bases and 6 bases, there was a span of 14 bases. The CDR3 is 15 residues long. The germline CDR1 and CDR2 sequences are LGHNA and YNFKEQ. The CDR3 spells CASSQQWSGVNEQFF. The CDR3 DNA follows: TGTGCCAGCAGCCAACAGTGGTCGGGGGTCAATGAGCAGTTCTTC.

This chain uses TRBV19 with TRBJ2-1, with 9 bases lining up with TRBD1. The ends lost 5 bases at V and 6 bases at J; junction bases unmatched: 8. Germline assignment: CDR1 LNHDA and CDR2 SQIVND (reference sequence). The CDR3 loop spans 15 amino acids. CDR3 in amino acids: CASSVQGAFSNEQFF. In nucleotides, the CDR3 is TGTGCCAGTAGTGTACAGGGGGCGTTCAGCAATGAGCAGTTCTTC.

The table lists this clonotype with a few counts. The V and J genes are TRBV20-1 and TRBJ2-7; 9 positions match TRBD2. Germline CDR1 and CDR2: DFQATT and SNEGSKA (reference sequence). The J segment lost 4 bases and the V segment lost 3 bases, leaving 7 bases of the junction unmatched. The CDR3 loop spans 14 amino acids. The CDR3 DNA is TGCAGTGCTAGGTTGCGGACTAGCGCGTACGAGCAGTACTTC. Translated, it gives CSARLRTSAYEQYF.

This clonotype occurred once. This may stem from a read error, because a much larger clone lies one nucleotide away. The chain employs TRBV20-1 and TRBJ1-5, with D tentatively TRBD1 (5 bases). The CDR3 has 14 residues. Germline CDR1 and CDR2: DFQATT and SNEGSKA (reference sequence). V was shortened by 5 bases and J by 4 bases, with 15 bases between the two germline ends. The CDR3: CSAWPEGSNQPQHF. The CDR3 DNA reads TGCAGTGCTTGGCCTGAGGGGAGTAATCAGCCCCAGCATTTT.